This T cell receptor beta chain was profiled in a study of blood T cell repertoires in COVID-19. Turning to the study itself: COVID-19 samples, acute and convalescent, were from the United States, Italy and Spain. The cDNA or gDNA used as material had been derived from T cells, B-cell-depleted T cells, or PBMCs.

This CDR3 contains 14 residues. Germline V gene sequence: CDR1 LNHDA, CDR2 SQIVND (reference sequence). V lost 2 bases, J lost 10 bases, and 17 bases lay in between. The table came from immunoSEQ multiplex PCR; TCRdb's copy has only in-frame clones and leaves some out. The sample holds a few hundred thousand clones, nearly 90% seen once. The clonotype was recovered from a woman younger than 35 who had recovered from COVID-19. Sequenced input: peripheral blood. The chain has TRBV19 and TRBJ1-1; maybe TRBD1 (6 bases). The CDR3, as DNA: TGTGCCAGTAGTATACGGGGCAGGGGATGGGTAGCTTTCTTT. Protein product: CASSIRGRGWVAFF.